The 9 T cell receptor beta chains below come from one sample, sequenced in a study of T cells after posttransplantation cyclophosphamide. Cells defined as naive were viable CD3+CD4+ or CD3+CD8+ and CCR7+CD45RA+CD45RO-CD95-CD27+CD28+. Measured with immunoSEQ multiplex PCR; TCRdb has only the in-frame clones, and not every one. This table holds more than 30,000 clones, 90% to 95% found once. Sequenced input: naive CD4+ T cells sorted from PBMCs. Receptor source: a woman aged 60-70 years in good health, CMV-negative, and a related stem cell transplant donor.

The chain employs TRBV6-5 and TRBJ2-7, with TRBD1 matching over 8 bases. Germline CDR1 and CDR2: MNHEY and SVGAGI. Trimming cost V 4 bases and J 0 bases; bases outside gene matches: 8. The CDR3 covers 16 residues. The CDR3 spells CASSSNLGTGSYEQYF. In DNA form, the CDR3 reads TGTGCCAGCAGTTCCAATCTTGGGACAGGCTCCTACGAGCAGTACTTC.

The chain combines TRBV13 with TRBJ2-3; TRBD2 aligns across 8 bases. In germline, CDR1 is PRHDT, CDR2 FYEKMQ (reference sequence). V was pared by 1 base and J by 3 bases, with 3 bases of the junction left unmatched. This CDR3 contains 15 residues. The CDR3 loop reads CASSLEPSGTDTQYF. As DNA, the CDR3 is TGTGCCAGCAGCTTAGAGCCTAGCGGGACAGATACGCAGTATTTT.

This chain connects TRBV7-6 to TRBJ2-3; D unclear. Germline loops: CDR1 SGHVS, CDR2 FNYEAQ. The CDR3 consists of 14 residues. V was pared by 1 base and J by 0 bases, with 5 bases between. CDR3 residues: CASSLEPSTDTQYF. Written as DNA, the CDR3 is TGTGCCAGCAGCTTAGAGCCGAGCACAGATACGCAGTATTTT.

CDR3 in amino acids: CASSEGTGGNSPLHF. CDR3 DNA sequence: TGTGCCAGTAGTGAAGGGACAGGGGGTAATTCACCCCTCCACTTT. The genes are TRBV19 and TRBJ1-6, with 11 bases lining up with TRBD1. This CDR3 is built from 15 residues. V shed 5 bases and J 6 bases; nucleotides not matched to a gene: 3. CDR1 is LNHDA and CDR2 is SQIVND in the germline V gene (reference sequence).

V gene TRBV2 combines with J gene TRBJ2-1; 11 nucleotides line up with TRBD2. The V segment lost 7 bases and the J segment 6 bases; nucleotides outside the gene matches: 5. The CDR3 sequence is 14 residues long. CDR1 is SNHLY, CDR2 FYNNEI, per germline. CDR3 DNA: TGTGCCAGCAACCTAGCGGGGGGAAGCAATGAGCAGTTCTTC. Residues: CASNLAGGSNEQFF.

V and J are TRBV5-8 and TRBJ2-2; D remains unclear. Per germline, CDR1 SGHTS and CDR2 YDEGEE. The CDR3 runs to 16 residues. V shed 4 bases and J shed 5 bases, with 18 bases lying between them. The CDR3 loop reads CASSTLPRVMTGELFF. The DNA of the CDR3 is TGTGCCAGCAGCACCCTCCCCCGGGTCATGACCGGGGAGCTGTTTTTT. The variable domain in full, with the rest retrieved from reference TRBV5-8 and TRBJ2-2, is EAGVTQSPTHLIKTRGQQATLRCSPISGHTSVYWYQQALGLGLQFLLWYDEGEERNRGNFPPRFSGRQFPNYSSELNVNALELEDSALYLCASSTLPRVMTGELFFGEGSRLTVL.

The V and J genes are TRBV5-1 and TRBJ2-5; 8 nucleotides line up with TRBD2. Germline lookup yields CDR1 SGHRS and CDR2 YFSETQ. Germline trimming cut 6 bases from V and 0 bases from J; bases unmatched to any gene: 1. The CDR3 is 13 residues long. The DNA of the CDR3 is TGCGCCAGCAAGGGACTAGACCAAGAGACCCAGTACTTC. Translated: CASKGLDQETQYF.

V gene TRBV4-1 combines with J gene TRBJ2-7; D is unclear. Trimming removed 4 bases from V and 4 bases from J, with 11 bases in between. Germline V lookup: CDR1 MGHRA, CDR2 YSYEKL. The CDR3 spans 13 residues. The CDR3 DNA sequence: TGCGCCAGCAGCCGTACTAAGGATTACGAGCAGTACTTC. Amino acid sequence: CASSRTKDYEQYF.

The rearrangement links TRBV28 to TRBJ1-2, with D possibly being TRBD1 (6 bases). The CDR3 totals 13 residues. Germline V gene lookup returns CDR1 MDHEN and CDR2 SYDVKM. V was clipped by 8 bases and J by 4 bases, with 14 bases between them. CDR3 sequence reads: CASLGTSGYGYTF. The CDR3 coding sequence is TGTGCCAGCCTCGGGACATCCGGCTATGGCTACACCTTC.